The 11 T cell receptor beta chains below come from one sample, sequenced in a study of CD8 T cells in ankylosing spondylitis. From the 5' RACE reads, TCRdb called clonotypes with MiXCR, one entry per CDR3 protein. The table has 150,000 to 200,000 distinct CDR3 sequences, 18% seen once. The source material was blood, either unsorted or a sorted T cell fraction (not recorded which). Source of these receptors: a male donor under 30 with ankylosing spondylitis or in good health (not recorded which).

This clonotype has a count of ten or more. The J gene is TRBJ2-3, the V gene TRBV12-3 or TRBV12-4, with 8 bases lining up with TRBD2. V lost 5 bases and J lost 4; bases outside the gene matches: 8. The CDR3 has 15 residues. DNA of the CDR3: TGTGCCAGCAGTAGGTCAGCGGGAGCCCCAGATACGCAGTATTTT. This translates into CASSRSAGAPDTQYF.

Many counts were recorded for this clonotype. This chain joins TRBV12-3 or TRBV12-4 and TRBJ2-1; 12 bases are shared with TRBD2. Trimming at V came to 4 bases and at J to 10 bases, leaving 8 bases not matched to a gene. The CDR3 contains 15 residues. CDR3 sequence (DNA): TGTGCCAGCAGTTCCGGACTAGCGGGACTTCGCGAGCAGTTCTTC. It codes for CASSSGLAGLREQFF.

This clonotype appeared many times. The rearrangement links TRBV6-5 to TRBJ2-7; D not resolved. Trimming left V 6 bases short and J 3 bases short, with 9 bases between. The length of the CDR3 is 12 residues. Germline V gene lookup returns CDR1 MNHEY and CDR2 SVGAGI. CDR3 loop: CASRAGDYEQYF. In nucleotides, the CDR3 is TGTGCCAGCAGAGCCGGAGACTACGAGCAGTACTTC.

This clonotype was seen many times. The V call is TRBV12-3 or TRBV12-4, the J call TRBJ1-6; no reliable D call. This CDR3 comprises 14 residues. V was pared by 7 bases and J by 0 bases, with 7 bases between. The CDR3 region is CASKVGSYNSPLHF. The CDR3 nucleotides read TGTGCCAGCAAGGTGGGCTCCTATAATTCACCCCTCCACTTT.

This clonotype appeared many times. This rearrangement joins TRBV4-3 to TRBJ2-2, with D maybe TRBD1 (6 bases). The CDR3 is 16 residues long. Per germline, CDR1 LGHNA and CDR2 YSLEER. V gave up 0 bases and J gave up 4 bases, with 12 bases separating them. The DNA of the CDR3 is TGCGCCAGCAGCCAAGATAAGGGGGAAGGCACCGGGGAGCTGTTTTTT. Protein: CASSQDKGEGTGELFF.

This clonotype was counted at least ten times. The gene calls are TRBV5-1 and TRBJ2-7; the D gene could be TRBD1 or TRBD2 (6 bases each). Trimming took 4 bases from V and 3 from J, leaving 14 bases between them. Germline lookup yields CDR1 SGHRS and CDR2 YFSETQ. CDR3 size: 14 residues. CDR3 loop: CASSPARGLYEQYV. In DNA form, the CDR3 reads TGCGCCAGCAGCCCTGCCAGGGGACTCTACGAGCAGTACGTC.

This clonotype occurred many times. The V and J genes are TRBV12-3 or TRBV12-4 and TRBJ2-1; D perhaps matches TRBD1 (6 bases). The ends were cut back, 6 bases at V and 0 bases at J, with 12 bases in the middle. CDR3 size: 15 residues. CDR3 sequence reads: CASSQGFLSYNEQFF. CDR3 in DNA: TGTGCCAGCAGCCAGGGGTTCCTCTCCTACAATGAGCAGTTCTTC.

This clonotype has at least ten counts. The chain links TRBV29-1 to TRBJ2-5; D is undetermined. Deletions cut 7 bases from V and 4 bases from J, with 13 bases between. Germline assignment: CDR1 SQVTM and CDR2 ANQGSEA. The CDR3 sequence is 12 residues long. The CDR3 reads CSEVLVGETQYF. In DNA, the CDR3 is TGCAGCGAGGTCTTAGTGGGAGAGACCCAGTACTTC.

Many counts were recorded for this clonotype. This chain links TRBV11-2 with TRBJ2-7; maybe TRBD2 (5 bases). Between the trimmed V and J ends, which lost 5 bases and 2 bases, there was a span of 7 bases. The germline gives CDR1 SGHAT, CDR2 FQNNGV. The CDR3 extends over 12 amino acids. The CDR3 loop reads CASSIGAYEQYV. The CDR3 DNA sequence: TGTGCCAGCAGCATCGGGGCCTACGAGCAGTACGTC.

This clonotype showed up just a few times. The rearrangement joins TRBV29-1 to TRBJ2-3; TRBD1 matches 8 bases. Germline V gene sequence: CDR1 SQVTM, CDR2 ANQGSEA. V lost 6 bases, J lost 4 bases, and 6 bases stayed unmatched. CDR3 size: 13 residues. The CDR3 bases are TGCAGCGTACGCAGGGGGCAGGCAGATACGCAGTATTTT. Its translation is CSVRRGQADTQYF.

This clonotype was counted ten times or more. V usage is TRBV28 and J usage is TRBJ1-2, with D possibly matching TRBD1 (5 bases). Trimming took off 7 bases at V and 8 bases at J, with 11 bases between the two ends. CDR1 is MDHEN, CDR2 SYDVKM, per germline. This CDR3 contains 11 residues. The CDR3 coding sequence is TGTGCCAGCATTGACAGCCAAGGCTACACCTTC. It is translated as CASIDSQGYTF.